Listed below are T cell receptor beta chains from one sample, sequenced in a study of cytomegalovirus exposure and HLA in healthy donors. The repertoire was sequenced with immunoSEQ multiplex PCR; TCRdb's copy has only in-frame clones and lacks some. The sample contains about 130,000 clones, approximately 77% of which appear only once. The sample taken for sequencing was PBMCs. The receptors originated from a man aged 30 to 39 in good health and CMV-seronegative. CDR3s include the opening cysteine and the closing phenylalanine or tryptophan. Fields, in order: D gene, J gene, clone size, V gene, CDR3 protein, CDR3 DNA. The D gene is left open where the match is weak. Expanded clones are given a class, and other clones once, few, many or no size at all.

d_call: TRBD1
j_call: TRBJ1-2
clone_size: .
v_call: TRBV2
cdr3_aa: CASRIGTDYGYTF
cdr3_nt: TGTGCCAGCAGAATAGGGACAGACTATGGCTACACCTTC

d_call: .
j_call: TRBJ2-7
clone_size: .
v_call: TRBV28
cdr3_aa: CATVSAGKASYYEQYF
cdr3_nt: TGTGCCACGGTATCGGCAGGGAAAGCTTCATACTACGAGCAGTACTTC

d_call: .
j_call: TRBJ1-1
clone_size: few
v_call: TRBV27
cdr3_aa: CASNGRENTEAFF
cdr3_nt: TGTGCCAGCAATGGCAGGGAGAACACTGAAGCTTTCTTT

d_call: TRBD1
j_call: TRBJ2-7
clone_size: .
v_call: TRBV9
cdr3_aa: CASSADRGQSYEQYF
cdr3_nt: TGTGCCAGCAGCGCGGACAGGGGTCAAAGCTACGAGCAGTACTTC

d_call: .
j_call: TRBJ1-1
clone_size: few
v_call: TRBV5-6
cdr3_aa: CASRGTRNTEAFF
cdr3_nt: TGTGCCAGCAGGGGGACACGAAACACTGAAGCTTTCTTT

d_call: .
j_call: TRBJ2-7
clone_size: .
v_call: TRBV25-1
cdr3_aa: CASSGRAVSEQYF
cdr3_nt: TGTGCCAGCAGCGGGCGGGCCGTCAGCGAGCAGTACTTC

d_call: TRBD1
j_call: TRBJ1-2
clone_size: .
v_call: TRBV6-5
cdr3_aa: CASSTTGERGYTF
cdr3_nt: TGTGCCAGCAGTACAACAGGGGAGCGTGGCTACACCTTC

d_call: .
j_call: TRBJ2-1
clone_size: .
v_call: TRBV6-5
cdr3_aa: CASSYSNRVGEQFF
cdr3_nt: TGTGCCAGCAGTTACTCGAACAGGGTTGGTGAGCAGTTCTTC

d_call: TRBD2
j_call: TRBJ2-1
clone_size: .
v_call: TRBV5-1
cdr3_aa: CASSLAGSGLAGRVGNEQFF
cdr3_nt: TGCGCCAGCAGCTTGGCGGGCTCGGGACTAGCAGGGAGGGTAGGGAATGAGCAGTTCTTC

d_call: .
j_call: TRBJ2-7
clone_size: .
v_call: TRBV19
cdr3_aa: CASSIGRGQQYF
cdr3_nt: TGTGCCAGTAGTATCGGAAGGGGTCAGCAGTACTTC

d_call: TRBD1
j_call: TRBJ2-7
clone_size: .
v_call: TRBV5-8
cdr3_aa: CASSLEDRVTYEQYF
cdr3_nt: TGTGCCAGCAGCTTGGAGGACAGGGTAACCTACGAGCAGTACTTC